Described below is a single T cell receptor (beta chain) sequence and its context. This clone's antigen is unknown. No base-level quality is on record; no much larger clone is a single base apart. The cohort consisted of some 670 healthy bone marrow donors. Cohort members were all nominally healthy when sampled, although unrecorded immune exposures were likely present. The donor was CMV seronegative and belonged to the group of 350 to 400 seronegative cohort members. Each donor provided a peripheral blood sample, and peripheral blood mononuclear cells were used for TCR beta sequencing. The Qiagen DNeasy Blood Extraction Kit was used to extract genomic DNA from the blood cell samples. The record originates from a study of cytomegalovirus exposure and HLA in healthy donors (dated by TCRdb to the late 2010s). For the study in its entirety: According to an earlier analysis of around 600 of the donors, about 170 million T cells yielded 95 million to 140 million unique TCR beta sequences and around 300 Gb of sequence data. On average, roughly 250,000 unique TCR beta nucleotide sequences were sequenced per donor among about 400 genotyped donors of the cohort, with 15% to 20% of those sequences being non-productive. The aim of the study was to test whether cataloging public T cell receptors could identify signatures of past pathogen exposure. Using immunosequencing, the study profiled T cell repertoires from 500 to 800 subjects and related those repertoires to cytomegalovirus serostatus. An earlier analysis of 587 of the donors applied high-throughput TCR beta sequencing to assess whether each TCR beta V gene segment acted as functional or pseudogenic. Approximately 300 gigabases of sequencing data and around 90 million unique TCR sequences made up an early release that covered several hundred HLA-typed donors. Five DR-DQ haplotypes were treated as single units for association and clustering because of strong linkage in the cohort. Typing coverage differed by locus: A, B, C, DRB1 and DQB1 were typed in roughly 620-640 donors, DQA1 in roughly 510, DPA1 in around 600, and DPB1 in around 440. In a later genetic analysis, genome-wide SNP genotypes for about 55% of the roughly 700 donors were used, and that subset was treated as a discovery cohort. Along with the approximately 650-subject first cohort, a separate validation cohort of 120 different subjects was used. Donor age, sex, ethnicity and CMV serostatus were compiled alongside the repertoire data. Rather than drawing on any new phenotypic data, the later analysis identified candidate immune exposures from TCR beta sequences and the way those sequences occurred across donors. The study combined high-throughput TCR immunosequencing, statistical association of individual TCRs with disease status, and machine learning to predict cytomegalovirus infection status. HLA typing covered class I and class II loci at four-digit resolution. All discovery cohort repertoires had been generated on a single sequencing platform. Of the approximately 370 genotyped donors, 65% to 90% were placed in the genetic ancestry cluster associated with self-reported Caucasian donors. To study patterns of TCR occurrence, a later analysis re-analyzed previously published TCR beta repertoires from 700 or so donors and added high-resolution HLA genotyping. Study-wide findings and limitations: While some public TCRs were present in many individuals, most TCR sequences turned up only very rarely across donors. When HLA alleles, especially DR and DQ, strongly co-occurred, TCR associations were difficult to assign to individual alleles. A later genetic analysis associated a missense DCLRE1C variant with V-gene and J-gene trimming of TCR beta chains, and an independent cohort replicated the association. Presence/absence analyses assumed roughly uniform sequencing depth across donors, an assumption that may not hold. Three of the identified cytomegalovirus-associated TCR beta chains were confirmed in vitro to be specific for cytomegalovirus antigens. A total of about 180 TCR beta chains were listed by the study as associated with cytomegalovirus. A later analysis associated around 16,000 TCR beta sequences with specific HLA alleles at a false discovery rate of 0.05. The authors suggested that the approach could potentially be extended to other disease states and immunological phenotypes. This cohort had only TCR beta chains sequenced, and the lack of alpha or paired-chain data limited which features could be detected. A further reported finding was that TCR beta sequences accurately predicted the HLA-A and HLA-B alleles for most subjects in the first cohort. According to a later analysis, TCR association rates differed among HLA loci, with DRB1 alleles showing the most associated TCRs and HLA-C alleles showing the fewest. Cytomegalovirus status was reported to be diagnosed by the classifier with high specificity and sensitivity in both the original and validation cohorts. According to a later analysis, parvovirus B19, influenza, CMV and Epstein-Barr virus appeared linked to several top co-occurrence clusters. According to a later genetic analysis, donors in an Asian-associated ancestry cluster had fewer N-insertions in productive TCRs than the approximately 710-donor mean. The 87-base-pair reads could not distinguish some IMGT-functional V segments, including TRBV6-2 and TRBV6-3, so those segments were excluded. Most CMV-associated TCR beta chains appeared to be HLA-restricted in a later analysis, and the HLA associations seemed to be driven largely by CMV exposure. A cluster of highly shared sequence variants was judged likely to be a technical artifact of the sequencing pipeline. Because counts were too low, 15 to 20 rarely observed V segments, including chromosome 9 orphons, were excluded from the earlier analysis of 587 of the donors. Correlated functional status among segregating V segments might reflect linkage disequilibrium, but an unknown experimental factor could not be ruled out. In an earlier analysis of about 600 of the donors, most TCR beta V segments appeared in productive rearrangements about 90% or about 30% of the time, broadly matching IMGT annotations. CMV serostatus was the only immune exposure information available for the cohort. HLA typing was unavailable for some donors at each locus, so association tests used only the typed subset. In a later analysis, HLA-associated TCR beta chains were found to be more clonally expanded and to have lower generation probabilities than equally common non-associated chains.

Preparation of the library involved the immunoSEQ multiplex PCR assay. A mixture of 60 forward primers for TCR Vbeta segments and 13 reverse primers for TCR Jbeta segments was used in the multiplex PCR. The CDR3 region of rearranged TCR beta genes was amplified from genomic DNA with a multiplex PCR assay. The Illumina HiSeq System was used to sequence the amplified TCR beta libraries as 87-base-pair reads. Concerning the study's data processing: Across the 666 repertoires, a later analysis counted 80 million or so unique TCR beta chains, approximately 10 million of which were shared by at least two donors. Raw reads were error-corrected and collapsed into unique sequences by a nearest-neighbor algorithm in which closely related sequences were merged to remove PCR and sequencing errors. V, D and J gene segments were assigned by aligning CDR3 sequences to IMGT reference sequences. For a sequence to be retained, at least a six-nucleotide match to both a V gene segment and a J gene segment was required. A rearrangement counted as productive if the CDR3 had no stop codons and remained in frame with V and J, and every other rearrangement counted as non-productive. CDR3 was defined by IMGT convention, running from the second conserved V-encoded cysteine to the conserved J-encoded phenylalanine. The earlier analysis of about 610 of the donors excluded any sequence lacking an unambiguous match to a single V gene segment. An earlier analysis of 550 to 650 of the donors classified V segments as functional when productive rearrangements were above 56.7% and as segregating when the standard deviation between donors was above 5%. To diagnose cytomegalovirus status from the catalog of TCR beta chain sequences, a statistical classification framework was built. V and J gene assignment, in a later analysis, came from comparing TCR nucleotide sequences with IMGT/GENE-DB human TR gene sequences. In a later analysis, CDR3 sequences and most-parsimonious VDJ recombination scenarios were assigned using the TCRdist pipeline. In a later analysis, each TCR beta chain was defined by its CDR3 amino acid sequence together with its V-gene family, and reads lacking a unique V-gene family were excluded. To address suspected cross-contamination and a sequencing artifact, a later analysis removed over 500 highly shared, low-generation-probability nucleotide sequences. A later analysis calculated a clonal expansion index for each public chain from normalized within-repertoire ranks of inferred template counts. A later analysis computed generation probabilities with a VDJ recombination model fitted to out-of-frame rearrangements, and checked the results against IGoR. Hypergeometric tests were used in a later analysis to score TCR-TCR, TCR-HLA and TCR-CMV co-occurrence, with a repertoire-size bias correction applied to the TCR pairs. False discovery rates were estimated in a later analysis by permuting HLA or CMV assignments 20 times. In a later analysis, co-occurring TCRs were grouped using DBSCAN, and TCRdist sequence similarity was added for clustering within HLA-allele-positive subsets. Repertoires with fewer than 30,000 or more than 120,000 public chains were left out of co-occurrence clustering, as were about 5 repertoires with anomalous nucleotide sharing. The table was pulled from immuneACCESS by TCRdb, which kept in-frame rearrangements only. Such tables lose some clones; where checked, under half of the loss comes from unresolved V genes, and the rest has no known cause. Clone size and the V and J calls come from that table; the DNA yielded D and trimming. This sample comprises about 160,000 clones, about 78% of them detected only once. 1.4% of the sample is held by the ten biggest clonotypes.

The CDR3 spans 14 residues, from the cysteine through the phenylalanine. The CDR3 DNA has 42 bases and is translated from base 1. CDR1 and CDR2 were assigned from the germline V gene as SQVTM and ANQGSEA. Deletion took 7 bases off V and 0 bases off J, with a span of 12 bases between the germline ends. The sequence links TRBV29-1 to TRBJ2-2; no D gene can be assigned with confidence. Sequenced input: PBMCs. This sequence was found in a male donor in good health and CMV-seronegative. The CDR3 protein: CSGRELANTGELFF. The sequenced DNA: TGCAGCGGTCGTGAACTGGCGAACACCGGGGAGCTGTTTTTT.